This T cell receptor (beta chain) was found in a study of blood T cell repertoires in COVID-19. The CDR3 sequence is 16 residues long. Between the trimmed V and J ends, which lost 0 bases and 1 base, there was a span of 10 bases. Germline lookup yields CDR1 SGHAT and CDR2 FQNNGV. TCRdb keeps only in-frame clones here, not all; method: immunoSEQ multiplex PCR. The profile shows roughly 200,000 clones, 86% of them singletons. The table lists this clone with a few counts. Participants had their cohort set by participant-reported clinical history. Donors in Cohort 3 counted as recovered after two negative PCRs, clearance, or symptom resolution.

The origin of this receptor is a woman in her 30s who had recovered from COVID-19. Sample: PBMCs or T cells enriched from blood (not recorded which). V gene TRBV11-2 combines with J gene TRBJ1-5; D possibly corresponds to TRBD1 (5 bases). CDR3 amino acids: CASSLDLGVSNQPQHF. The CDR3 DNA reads TGTGCCAGCAGCTTAGATCTAGGGGTGAGCAATCAGCCCCAGCATTTT.